This T cell receptor beta chain was recovered during a study of T cell responses to AZD1222 COVID-19 vaccine. Only in-frame clones appear in the TCRdb table, and some are missing; sequencing was by immunoSEQ multiplex PCR. Seen here are 95,000 to 100,000 clones, around 87% observed once, and the top ten hold roughly a tenth. CDR3 length: 17 amino acids. V was cut by 5 bases and J by 5 bases, with 22 bases left in between. In germline, CDR1 is SGHTA, CDR2 FQGNSA. The material sequenced was peripheral blood, taken 28 days after the second AZD1222 dose. The chain joins TRBV7-2 to TRBJ2-1; D is tentatively TRBD1 or TRBD2 (5 bases each). This TCR was recovered from an adult who received the AZD1222 COVID-19 vaccine. This CDR3 is CASSTGPEYPLHNEQFF. For the CDR3, the DNA is TGTGCCAGCAGCACGGGACCGGAGTACCCCCTCCACAATGAGCAGTTCTTC.